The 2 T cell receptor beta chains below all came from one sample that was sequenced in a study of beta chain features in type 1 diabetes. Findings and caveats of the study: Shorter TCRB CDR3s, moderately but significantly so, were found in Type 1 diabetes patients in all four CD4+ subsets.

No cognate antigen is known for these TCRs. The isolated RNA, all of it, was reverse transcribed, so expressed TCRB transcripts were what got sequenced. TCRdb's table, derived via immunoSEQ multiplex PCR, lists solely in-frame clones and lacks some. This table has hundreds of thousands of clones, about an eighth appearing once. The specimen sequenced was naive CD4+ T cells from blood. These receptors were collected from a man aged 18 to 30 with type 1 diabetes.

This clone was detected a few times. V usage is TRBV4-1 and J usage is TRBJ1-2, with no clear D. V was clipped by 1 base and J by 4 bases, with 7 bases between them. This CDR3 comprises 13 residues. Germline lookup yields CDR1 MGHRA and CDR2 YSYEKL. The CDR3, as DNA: TGCGCCAGCAGCCAAGTAGCAGCCTATGGCTACACCTTC. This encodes CASSQVAAYGYTF.

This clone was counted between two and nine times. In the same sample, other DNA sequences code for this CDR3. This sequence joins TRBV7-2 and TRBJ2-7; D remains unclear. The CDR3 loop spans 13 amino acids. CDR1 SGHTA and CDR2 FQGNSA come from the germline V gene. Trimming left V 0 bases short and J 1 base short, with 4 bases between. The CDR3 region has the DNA TGTGCCAGCAGCTTAGCCGAGTCCTACGAGCAGTACTTC. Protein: CASSLAESYEQYF. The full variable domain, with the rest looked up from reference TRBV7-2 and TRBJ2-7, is GAGVSQSPSNKVTEKGKDVELRCDPISGHTALYWYRQSLGQGLEFLIYFQGNSAPDKSGLPSDRFSAERTGGSVSTLTIQRTQQEDSAVYLCASSLAESYEQYFGPGTRLTVT.